Ten or more counts support the clone carrying this T cell receptor beta chain. This CDR3 comprises 19 residues. Germline values: CDR1 LGHNA, CDR2 YNFKEQ. The V end was cut by 0 bases, the J end by 0 bases, with 18 bases between. The data stem from a study of T cells after yellow fever vaccination. General observations from the study: Overlap between CD4 and CD8 compartments was detected for a small share of clonotypes. Most primary-vaccination clones recurred post-booster (nearly 98% CD4, 88% CD8).

TCRdb reanalysed the 5' RACE reads using MiXCR and keeps one entry per CDR3 protein. The data show tens of thousands of distinct CDR3 sequences, less than 5.5% seen once. This material consisted of PBMCs, either bulk or a sorted T-cell subset (CD4+, CD8+, memory, or dextramer-sorted; not recorded which), taken about 49 days after the first yellow fever vaccination. This chain connects TRBV4-2 to TRBJ1-3; the D gene is possibly TRBD1 (5 bases). The clonotype was recovered from a man younger than 35 who received the YFV17D yellow fever vaccine. This CDR3 reads CASSQDPGQGSASGNTIYF. The CDR3 DNA is TGTGCCAGCAGCCAAGACCCTGGGCAGGGCAGCGCCTCTGGAAACACCATATATTTT.